The clone carrying this T cell receptor (beta chain) was observed at least ten times. What it binds is not known. This sample is part of a study of spatial heterogeneity in lung cancer. Study-wide context: More than nine raw reads, on average, carried each unique TCR and UMI combination.

The time point is: sample taken at primary tumor resection. Samples were obtained from more than 70 donors, all untreated early-stage non-small cell lung cancer patients. MiXCR, run by TCRdb on the 5' RACE reads, gives a single entry per CDR3 protein. The sample lists 9,000 to 13,000 distinct CDR3 sequences, about an eighth occurring once. The CDR3 contains 17 residues. After removal of 2 bases from V and 4 bases from J, the junction contained 10 bases not matched to a gene. The germline CDR1 and CDR2 sequences are KGHSH and LQKENI. Study results and limitations: Coverage of tumor T cells was estimated at approximately 7% for alpha chains and 13% to 15% for beta chains. Tumor mutation count correlated with how many alpha and beta TCRs expanded intratumorally.

J is TRBJ2-5 and V is TRBV18; TRBD2 agrees at 10 bases. Sequencing was performed on lung tumor tissue, taken at surgery. This receptor was obtained from a male donor with early-stage non-small cell lung cancer. The CDR3 is CASSPSSGGARGETQYF. The CDR3 nucleotides are TGTGCCAGCTCACCATCGAGCGGGGGGGCCCGAGGAGAGACCCAGTACTTC.